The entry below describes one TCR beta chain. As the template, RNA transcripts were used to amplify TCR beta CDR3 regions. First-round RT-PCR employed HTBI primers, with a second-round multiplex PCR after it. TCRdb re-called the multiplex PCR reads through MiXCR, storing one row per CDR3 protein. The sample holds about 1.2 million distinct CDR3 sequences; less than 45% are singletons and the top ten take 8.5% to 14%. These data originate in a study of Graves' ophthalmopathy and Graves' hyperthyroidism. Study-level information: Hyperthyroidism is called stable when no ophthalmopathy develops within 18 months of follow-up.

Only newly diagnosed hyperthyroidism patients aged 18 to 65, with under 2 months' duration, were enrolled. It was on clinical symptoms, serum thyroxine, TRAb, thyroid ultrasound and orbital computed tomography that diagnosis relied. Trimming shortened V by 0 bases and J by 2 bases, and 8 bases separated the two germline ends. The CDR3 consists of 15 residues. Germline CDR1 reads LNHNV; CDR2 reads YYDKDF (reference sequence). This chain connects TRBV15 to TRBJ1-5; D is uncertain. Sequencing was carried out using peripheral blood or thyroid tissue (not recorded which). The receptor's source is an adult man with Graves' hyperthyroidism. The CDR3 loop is CATSRERVGNQPQHF. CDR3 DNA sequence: TGTGCCACCAGCAGAGAGAGGGTTGGCAATCAGCCCCAGCATTTT.